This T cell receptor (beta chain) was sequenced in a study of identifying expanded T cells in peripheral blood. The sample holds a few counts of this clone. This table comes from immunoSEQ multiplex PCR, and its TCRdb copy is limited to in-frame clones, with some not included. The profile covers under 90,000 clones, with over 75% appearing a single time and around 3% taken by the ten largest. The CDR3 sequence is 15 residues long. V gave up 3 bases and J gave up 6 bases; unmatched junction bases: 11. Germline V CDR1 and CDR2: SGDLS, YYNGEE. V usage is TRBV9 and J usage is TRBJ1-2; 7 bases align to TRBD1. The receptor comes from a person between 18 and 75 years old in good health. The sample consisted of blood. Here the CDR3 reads CASSEEGDRDHGYTF. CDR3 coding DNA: TGTGCCAGCAGCGAAGAGGGAGACAGGGATCATGGCTACACCTTC.